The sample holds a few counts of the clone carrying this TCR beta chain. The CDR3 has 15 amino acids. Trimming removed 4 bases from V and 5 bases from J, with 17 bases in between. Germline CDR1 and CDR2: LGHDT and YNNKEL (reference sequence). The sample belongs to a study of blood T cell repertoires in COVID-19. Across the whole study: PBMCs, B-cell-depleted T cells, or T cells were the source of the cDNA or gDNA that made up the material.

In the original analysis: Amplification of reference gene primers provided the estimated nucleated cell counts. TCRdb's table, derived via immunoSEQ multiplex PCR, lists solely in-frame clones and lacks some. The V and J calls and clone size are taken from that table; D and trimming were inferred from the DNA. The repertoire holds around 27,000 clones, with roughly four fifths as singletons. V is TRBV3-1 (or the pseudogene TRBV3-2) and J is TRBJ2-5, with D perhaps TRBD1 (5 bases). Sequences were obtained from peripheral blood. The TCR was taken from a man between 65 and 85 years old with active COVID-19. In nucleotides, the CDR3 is TGTGCCAGCAGCCTTCCCAGGGCCCGGCGGGAGACCCAGTACTTC. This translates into CASSLPRARRETQYF.